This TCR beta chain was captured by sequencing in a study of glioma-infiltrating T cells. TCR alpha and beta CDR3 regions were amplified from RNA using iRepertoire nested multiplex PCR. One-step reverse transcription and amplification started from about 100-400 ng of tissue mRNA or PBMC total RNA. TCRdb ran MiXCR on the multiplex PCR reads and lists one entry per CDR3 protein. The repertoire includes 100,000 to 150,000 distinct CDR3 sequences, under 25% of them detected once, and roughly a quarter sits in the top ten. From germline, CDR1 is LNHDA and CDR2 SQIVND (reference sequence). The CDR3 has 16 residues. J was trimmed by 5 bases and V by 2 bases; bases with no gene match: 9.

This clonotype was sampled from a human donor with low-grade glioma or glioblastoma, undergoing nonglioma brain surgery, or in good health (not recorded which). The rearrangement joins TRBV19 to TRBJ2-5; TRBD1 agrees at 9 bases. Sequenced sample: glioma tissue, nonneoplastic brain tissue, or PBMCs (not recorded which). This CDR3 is CASSILRDRVLETQYF. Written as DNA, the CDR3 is TGTGCCAGTAGTATACTCCGGGACAGGGTTTTGGAGACCCAGTACTTC.